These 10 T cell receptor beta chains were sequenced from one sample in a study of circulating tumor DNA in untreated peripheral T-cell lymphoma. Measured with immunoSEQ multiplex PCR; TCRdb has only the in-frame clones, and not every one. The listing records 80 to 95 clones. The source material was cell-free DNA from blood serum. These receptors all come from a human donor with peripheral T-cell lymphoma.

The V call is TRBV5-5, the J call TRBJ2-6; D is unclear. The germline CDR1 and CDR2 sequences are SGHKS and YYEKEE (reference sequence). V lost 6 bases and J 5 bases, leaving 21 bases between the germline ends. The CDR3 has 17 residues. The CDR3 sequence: CASKHYVAQSRANVLTF. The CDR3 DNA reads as TGTGCCAGCAAACACTATGTCGCACAAAGTCGGGCCAACGTCCTGACTTTC.

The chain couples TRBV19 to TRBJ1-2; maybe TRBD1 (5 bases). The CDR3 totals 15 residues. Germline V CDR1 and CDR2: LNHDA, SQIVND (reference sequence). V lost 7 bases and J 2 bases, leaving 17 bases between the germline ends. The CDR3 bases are TGTGCCAGTACCAAAGGAGGGGAAAGAAACTATGGCTACACCTTC. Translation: CASTKGGERNYGYTF.

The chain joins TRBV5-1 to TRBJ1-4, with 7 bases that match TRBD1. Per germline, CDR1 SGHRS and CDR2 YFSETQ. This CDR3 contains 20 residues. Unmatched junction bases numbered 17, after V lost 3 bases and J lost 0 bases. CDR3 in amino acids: CASSSRPGTVYHSTNEKLFF. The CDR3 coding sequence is TGCGCCAGCAGCTCAAGGCCCGGGACAGTCTATCACTCAACTAATGAAAAACTGTTTTTT.

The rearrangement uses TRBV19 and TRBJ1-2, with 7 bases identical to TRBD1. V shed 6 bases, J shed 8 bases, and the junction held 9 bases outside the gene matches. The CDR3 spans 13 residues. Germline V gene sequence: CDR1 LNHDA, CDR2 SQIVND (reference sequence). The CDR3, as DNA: TGTGCCAGTAGCGCGGGGACAGAGGAGGGCTACACCTTC. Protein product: CASSAGTEEGYTF.

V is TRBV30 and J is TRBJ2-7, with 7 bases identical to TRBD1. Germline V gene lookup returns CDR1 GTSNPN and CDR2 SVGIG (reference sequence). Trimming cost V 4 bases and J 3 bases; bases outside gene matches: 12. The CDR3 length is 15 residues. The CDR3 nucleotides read TGTGCCTGGACAGAAGACAGGGTTGCGGTCTACGAGCAGTACTTC. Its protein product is CAWTEDRVAVYEQYF.

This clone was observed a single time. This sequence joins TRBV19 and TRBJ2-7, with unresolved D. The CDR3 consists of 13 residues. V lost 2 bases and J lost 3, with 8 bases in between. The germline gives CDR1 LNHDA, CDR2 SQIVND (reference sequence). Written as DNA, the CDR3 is TGTGCCAGTAGTATAACCCTCGTCTACGAGCAGTACTTC. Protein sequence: CASSITLVYEQYF.

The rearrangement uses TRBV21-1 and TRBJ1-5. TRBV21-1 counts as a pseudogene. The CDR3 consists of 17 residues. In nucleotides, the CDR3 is TGTGCCAGCAGGACGGTTTTAGCTCATTGGCATCATCAGCCCCAGCATTTT. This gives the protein CASRTVLAHWHHQPQHF.

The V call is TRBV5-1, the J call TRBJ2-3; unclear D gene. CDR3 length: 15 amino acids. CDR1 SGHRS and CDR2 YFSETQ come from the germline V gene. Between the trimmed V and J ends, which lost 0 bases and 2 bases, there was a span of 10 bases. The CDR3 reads CASSLEVHTTDTQYF. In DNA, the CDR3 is TGCGCCAGCAGCTTGGAGGTCCACACCACAGATACGCAGTATTTT.

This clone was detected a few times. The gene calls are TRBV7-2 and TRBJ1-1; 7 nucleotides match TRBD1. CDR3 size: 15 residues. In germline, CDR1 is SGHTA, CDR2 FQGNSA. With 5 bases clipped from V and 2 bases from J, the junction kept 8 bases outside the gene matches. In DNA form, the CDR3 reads TGTGCCAGCAGCCTCGGTGGAGGGGGCAACACTGAAGCTTTCTTT. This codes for CASSLGGGGNTEAFF. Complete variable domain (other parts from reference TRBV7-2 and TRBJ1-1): GAGVSQSPSNKVTEKGKDVELRCDPISGHTALYWYRQSLGQGLEFLIYFQGNSAPDKSGLPSDRFSAERTGGSVSTLTIQRTQQEDSAVYLCASSLGGGGNTEAFFGQGTRLTVV.

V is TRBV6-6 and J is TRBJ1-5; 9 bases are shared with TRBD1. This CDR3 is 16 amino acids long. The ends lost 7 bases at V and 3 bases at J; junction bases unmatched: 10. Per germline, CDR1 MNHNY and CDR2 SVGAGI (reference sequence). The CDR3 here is CASIKGDRASNQPQHF. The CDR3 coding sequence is TGTGCCAGCATCAAGGGGGACAGGGCATCCAATCAGCCCCAGCATTTT.